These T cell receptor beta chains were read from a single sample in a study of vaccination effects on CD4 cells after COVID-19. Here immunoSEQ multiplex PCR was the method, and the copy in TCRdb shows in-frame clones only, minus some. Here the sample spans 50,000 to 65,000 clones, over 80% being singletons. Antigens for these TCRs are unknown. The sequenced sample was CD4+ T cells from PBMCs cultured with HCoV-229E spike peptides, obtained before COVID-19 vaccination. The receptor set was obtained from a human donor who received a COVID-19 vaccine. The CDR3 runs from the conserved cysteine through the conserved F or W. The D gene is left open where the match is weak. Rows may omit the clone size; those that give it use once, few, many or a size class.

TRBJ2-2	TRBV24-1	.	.	CATSDPGQNTGELFF	TGTGCCACCAGTGACCCGGGACAGAACACCGGGGAGCTGTTTTTT
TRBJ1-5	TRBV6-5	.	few	CASSYSGGANQPQHF	TGTGCCAGCAGTTACTCGGGGGGTGCGAATCAGCCCCAGCATTTT
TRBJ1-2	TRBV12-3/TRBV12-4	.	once	CASSTRARGYTF	TGTGCCAGCAGTACCCGGGCGCGTGGCTACACCTTC
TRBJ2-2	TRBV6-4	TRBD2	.	CASSGLADNTGELFF	TGTGCCAGCAGTGGACTAGCGGATAACACCGGGGAGCTGTTTTTT
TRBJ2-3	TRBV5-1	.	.	CASSLVGSTDTQYF	TGCGCCAGCAGCTTGGTAGGAAGCACAGATACGCAGTATTTT
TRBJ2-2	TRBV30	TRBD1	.	CAWSLGQGDTGELFF	TGTGCCTGGAGTTTGGGACAGGGAGACACCGGGGAGCTGTTTTTT
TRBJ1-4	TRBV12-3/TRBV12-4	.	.	CASNRGSNEKLFF	TGTGCCAGCAATAGGGGATCTAATGAAAAACTGTTTTTT
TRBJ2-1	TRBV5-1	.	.	CASSPGNSYNEQFF	TGCGCCAGCAGCCCCGGGAACTCCTACAATGAGCAGTTCTTC
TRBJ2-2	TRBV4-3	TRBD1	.	CASSRMDRDTGELFF	TGCGCCAGCAGCCGAATGGACAGGGACACCGGGGAGCTGTTTTTT
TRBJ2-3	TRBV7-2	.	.	CASSPRWGGRGTDTQYF	TGTGCCAGCAGCCCACGTTGGGGGGGCCGGGGCACAGATACGCAGTATTTT
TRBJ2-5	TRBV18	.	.	CASSPRAGETQYF	TGTGCCAGCTCACCACGGGCGGGGGAGACCCAGTACTTC
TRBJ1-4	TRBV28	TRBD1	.	CASSLLGTGDNEKLFF	TGTGCCAGCAGTTTATTAGGGACAGGGGATAATGAAAAACTGTTTTTT
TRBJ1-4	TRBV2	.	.	CASNSYRARTEKLFF	TGTGCCAGCAACTCCTACAGGGCAAGAACTGAAAAACTGTTTTTT
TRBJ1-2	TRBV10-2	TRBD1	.	CASSERQGAGYGYTF	TGCGCCAGCAGTGAGCGGCAGGGGGCGGGGTATGGCTACACCTTC
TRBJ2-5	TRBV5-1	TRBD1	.	CASSLSTGGQETQYF	TGCGCCAGCAGCTTGTCGACAGGGGGCCAAGAGACCCAGTACTTC
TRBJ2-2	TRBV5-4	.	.	CASSLGTANTGELFF	TGTGCCAGCAGCTTAGGGACTGCGAACACCGGGGAGCTGTTTTTT
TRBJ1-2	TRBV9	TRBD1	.	CASSALGDSYGYTF	TGTGCCAGCAGCGCACTCGGGGACAGCTATGGCTACACCTTC
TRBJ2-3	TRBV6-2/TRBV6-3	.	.	CASSAHDPSTDTQYF	TGTGCCAGCAGCGCCCACGACCCTAGCACAGATACGCAGTATTTT
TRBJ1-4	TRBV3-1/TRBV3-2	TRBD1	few	CASSQLSGTGNEKLFF	TGTGCCAGCAGCCAATTGTCTGGGACAGGGAACGAAAAACTGTTTTTT
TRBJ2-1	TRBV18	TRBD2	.	CASSPGLVMDNEQFF	TGTGCCAGCTCACCTGGACTAGTGATGGACAATGAGCAGTTCTTC
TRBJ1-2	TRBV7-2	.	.	CASSLATGLNYGYTF	TGTGCCAGCAGCTTAGCGACAGGTCTTAACTATGGCTACACCTTC
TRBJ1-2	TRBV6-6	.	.	CASSRDTSGYTF	TGTGCCAGCAGCCGCGACACCAGTGGCTACACCTTC
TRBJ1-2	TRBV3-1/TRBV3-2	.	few	CASSQVVGDGYTF	TGTGCCAGCAGCCAAGTTGTTGGAGATGGCTACACCTTC